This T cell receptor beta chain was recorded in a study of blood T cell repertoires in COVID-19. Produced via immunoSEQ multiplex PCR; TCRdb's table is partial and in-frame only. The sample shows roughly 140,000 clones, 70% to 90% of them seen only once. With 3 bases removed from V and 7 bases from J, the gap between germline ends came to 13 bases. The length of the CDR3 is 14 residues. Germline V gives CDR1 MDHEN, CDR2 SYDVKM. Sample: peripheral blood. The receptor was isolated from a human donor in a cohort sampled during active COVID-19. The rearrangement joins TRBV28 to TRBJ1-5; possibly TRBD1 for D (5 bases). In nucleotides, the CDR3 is TGTGCCAGCAGTTTTGGGTCAGGGCAACAGCCCCAGCATTTT. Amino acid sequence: CASSFGSGQQPQHF.